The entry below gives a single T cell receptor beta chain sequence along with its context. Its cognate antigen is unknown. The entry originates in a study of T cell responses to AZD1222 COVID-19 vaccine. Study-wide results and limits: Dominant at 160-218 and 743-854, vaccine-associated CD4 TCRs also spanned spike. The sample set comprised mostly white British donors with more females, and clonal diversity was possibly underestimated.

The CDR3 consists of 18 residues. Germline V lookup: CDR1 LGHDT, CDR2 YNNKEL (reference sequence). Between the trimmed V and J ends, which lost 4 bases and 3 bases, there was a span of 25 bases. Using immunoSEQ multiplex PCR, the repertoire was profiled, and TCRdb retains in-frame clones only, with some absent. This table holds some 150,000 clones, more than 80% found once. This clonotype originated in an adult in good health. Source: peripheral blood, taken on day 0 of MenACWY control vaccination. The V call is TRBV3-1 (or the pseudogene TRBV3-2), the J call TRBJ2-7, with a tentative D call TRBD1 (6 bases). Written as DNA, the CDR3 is TGTGCCAGCAGCCCCTCAAAGGGGGTAGAGAGGGGAAACTACGAGCAGTACTTC. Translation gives CASSPSKGVERGNYEQYF.